This T cell receptor (beta chain) was sequenced for a study of beta chain features in type 1 diabetes. The ends lost 0 bases at V and 9 bases at J; junction bases unmatched: 7. The CDR3 is 14 amino acids. CDR1 is GTSNPN and CDR2 is SVGIG in the germline V gene (reference sequence). Each of the CD4+ naive, central memory, regulatory and stem cell-like memory populations was sorted via CD45RO/CCR7/CD25/CD127/CD95/CD27. The whole isolated RNA underwent reverse transcription, so sequencing captured expressed TCRB transcripts. Measured with immunoSEQ multiplex PCR; TCRdb has only the in-frame clones, and not every one. The table shows roughly 140,000 clones, with roughly 8.1% occurring only once. General observations from the study: Among all four CD4+ subsets, Type 1 diabetes patients had TCRB CDR3s that were moderately but significantly shorter. For patients, the naive, central memory and Treg TCRB repertoires appeared more alike than for healthy donors. Reduced insertions and increased deletions marked VDJ junctions in type 1 diabetes patients.

Remarks on this clone: Its antigen is currently unknown.

Sequencing input: central memory CD4+ T cells from blood. The chain carries TRBV30 and TRBJ2-7, with 11 bases aligning to TRBD1. The clonotype originates from a man aged 18 to 29 in good health. The CDR3 coding sequence is TGTGCCTGGAGTGTACCGGACAGGGGGCCTCGGCAGTACTTC. This encodes CAWSVPDRGPRQYF.